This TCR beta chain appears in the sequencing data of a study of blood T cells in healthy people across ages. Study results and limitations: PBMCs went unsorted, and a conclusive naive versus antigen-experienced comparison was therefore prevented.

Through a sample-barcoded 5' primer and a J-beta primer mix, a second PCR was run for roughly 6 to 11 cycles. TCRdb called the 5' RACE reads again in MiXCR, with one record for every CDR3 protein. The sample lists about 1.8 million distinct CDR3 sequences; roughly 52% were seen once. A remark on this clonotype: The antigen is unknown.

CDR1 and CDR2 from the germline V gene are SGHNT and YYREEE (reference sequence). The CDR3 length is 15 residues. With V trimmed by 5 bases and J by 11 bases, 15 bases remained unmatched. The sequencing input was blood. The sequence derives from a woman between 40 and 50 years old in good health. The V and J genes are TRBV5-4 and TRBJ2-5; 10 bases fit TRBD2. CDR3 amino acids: CASRRLLAGSHEQYF. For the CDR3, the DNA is TGTGCCAGCAGACGACTACTAGCGGGGTCACATGAGCAGTACTTC.